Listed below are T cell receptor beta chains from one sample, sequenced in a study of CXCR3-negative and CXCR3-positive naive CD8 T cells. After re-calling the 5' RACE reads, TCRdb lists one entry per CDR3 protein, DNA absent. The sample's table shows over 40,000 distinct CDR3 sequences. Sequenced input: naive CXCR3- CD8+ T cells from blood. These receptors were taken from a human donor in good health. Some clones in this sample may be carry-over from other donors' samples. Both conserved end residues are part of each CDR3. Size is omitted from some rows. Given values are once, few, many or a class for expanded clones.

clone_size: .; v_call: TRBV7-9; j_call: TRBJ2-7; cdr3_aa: CASSYTNDGAYEQYF
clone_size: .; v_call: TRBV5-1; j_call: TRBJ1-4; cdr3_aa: CASGRTPATNEKLFF
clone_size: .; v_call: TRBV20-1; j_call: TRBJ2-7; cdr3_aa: CSASWRDALEQYF
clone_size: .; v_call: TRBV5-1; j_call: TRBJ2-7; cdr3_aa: CASSFPGQGAQSAFSEQYF
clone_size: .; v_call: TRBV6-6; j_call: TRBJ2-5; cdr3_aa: CASSSGQGSAGAETQYF
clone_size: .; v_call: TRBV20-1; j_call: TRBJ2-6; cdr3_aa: CSAENSWDTSSGANVLTF
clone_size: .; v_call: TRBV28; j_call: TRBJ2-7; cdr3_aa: CASSFGTGGYYEQYF
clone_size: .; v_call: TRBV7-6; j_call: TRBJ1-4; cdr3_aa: CASSLEPAYNEKLFF
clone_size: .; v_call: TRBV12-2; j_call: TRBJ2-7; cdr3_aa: CASRGRGRCYEQYF
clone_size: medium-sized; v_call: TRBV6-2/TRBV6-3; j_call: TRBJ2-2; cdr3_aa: CASSYSIGANTGELFF
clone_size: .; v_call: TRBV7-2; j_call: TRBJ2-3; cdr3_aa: CASSSGTLGQYF
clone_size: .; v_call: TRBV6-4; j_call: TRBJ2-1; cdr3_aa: CASSDLAGESNEQFF
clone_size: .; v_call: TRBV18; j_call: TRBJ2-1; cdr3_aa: CASSPSNRGNEQFF
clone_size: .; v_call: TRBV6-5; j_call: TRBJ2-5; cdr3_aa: CASSSGAKSEGQYF
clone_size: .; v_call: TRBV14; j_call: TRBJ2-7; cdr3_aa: CASSPRQGETAYEQYF
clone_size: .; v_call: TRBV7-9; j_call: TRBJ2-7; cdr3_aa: CASSFLWSYEQYF
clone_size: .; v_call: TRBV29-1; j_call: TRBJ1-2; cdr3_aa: CSAPGTANYGYTF
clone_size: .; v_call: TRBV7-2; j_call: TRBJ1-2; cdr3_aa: CASSLQAHGYTF
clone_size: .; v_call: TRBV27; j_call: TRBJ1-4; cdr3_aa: CASRHRGLSEKLFF
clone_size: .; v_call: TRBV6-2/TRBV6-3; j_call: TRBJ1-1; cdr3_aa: CASSYPGLNTEAFF
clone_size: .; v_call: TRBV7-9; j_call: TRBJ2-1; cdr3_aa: CASSNSGTEHNEQFF
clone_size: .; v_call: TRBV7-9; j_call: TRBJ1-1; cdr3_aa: CASRQPGQTNTEAFF
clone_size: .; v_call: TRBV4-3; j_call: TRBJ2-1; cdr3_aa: CASSQAAGLGYNEQFF
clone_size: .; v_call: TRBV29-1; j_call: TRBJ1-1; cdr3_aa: CSVEDGRDFEAFF
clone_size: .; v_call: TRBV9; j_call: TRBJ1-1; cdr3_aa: CASSVGPSNTEAFF